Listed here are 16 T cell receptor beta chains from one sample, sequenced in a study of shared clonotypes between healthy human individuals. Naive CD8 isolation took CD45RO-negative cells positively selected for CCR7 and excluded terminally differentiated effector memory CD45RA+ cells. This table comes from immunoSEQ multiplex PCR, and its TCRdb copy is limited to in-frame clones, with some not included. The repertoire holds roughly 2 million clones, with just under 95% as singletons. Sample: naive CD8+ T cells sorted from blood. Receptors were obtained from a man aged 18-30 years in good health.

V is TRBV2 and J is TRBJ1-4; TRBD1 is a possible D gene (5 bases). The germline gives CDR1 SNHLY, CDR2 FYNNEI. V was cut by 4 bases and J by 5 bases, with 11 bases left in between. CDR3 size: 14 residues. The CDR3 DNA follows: TGTGCCAGCAGTGCGGGGGGAATGAATGAAAAACTGTTTTTT. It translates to CASSAGGMNEKLFF.

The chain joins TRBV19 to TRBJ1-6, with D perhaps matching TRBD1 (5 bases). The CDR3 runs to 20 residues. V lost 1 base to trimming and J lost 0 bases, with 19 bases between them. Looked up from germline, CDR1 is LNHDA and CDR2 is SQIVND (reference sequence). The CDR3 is CASSIGSRESLSSYNSPLHF. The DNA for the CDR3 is TGTGCCAGTAGTATAGGGTCCAGGGAAAGCCTGAGCTCCTATAATTCACCCCTCCACTTT.

The CDR3 DNA is TGTGCCAGCAGCTTTCGGGACACTAACACCGGGGAGCTGTTTTTT. Translation gives CASSFRDTNTGELFF. The chain combines TRBV7-9 with TRBJ2-2; a weak D match, TRBD1 (6 bases). Germline V gives CDR1 SEHNR, CDR2 FQNEAQ (reference sequence). The length of the CDR3 is 15 residues. Trimming stripped 3 bases from V and 2 bases from J, with 10 bases between.

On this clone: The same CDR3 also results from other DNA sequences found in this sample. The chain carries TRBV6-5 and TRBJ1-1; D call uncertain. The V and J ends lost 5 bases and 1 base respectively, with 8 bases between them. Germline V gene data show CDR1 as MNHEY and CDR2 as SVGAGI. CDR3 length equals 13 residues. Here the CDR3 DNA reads TGTGCCAGCAGTCCCTGGGCGAACACTGAAGCTTTCTTT. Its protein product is CASSPWANTEAFF.

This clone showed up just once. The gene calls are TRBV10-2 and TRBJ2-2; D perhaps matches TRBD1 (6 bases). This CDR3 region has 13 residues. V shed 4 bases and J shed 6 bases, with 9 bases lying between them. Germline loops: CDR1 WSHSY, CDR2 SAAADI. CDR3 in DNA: TGCGCCAGCAGTGTCAGGGGCGCCGGGGAGCTGTTTTTT. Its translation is CASSVRGAGELFF.

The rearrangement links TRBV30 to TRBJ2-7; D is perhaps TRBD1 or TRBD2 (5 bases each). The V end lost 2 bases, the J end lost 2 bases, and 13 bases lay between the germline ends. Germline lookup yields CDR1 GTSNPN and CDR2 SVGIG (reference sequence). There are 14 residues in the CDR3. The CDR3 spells CAWSRSGGPYEQYF. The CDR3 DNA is TGTGCCTGGAGTCGAAGTGGGGGACCCTACGAGCAGTACTTC.

This chain's CDR3 is CASSVWASGNTGELFF. The CDR3 DNA reads TGTGCCAGCAGCGTATGGGCTAGCGGGAACACCGGGGAGCTGTTTTTT. The gene calls are TRBV9 and TRBJ2-2; TRBD2 matches 7 bases. This CDR3 spans 16 amino acids. Germline-derived CDR1 and CDR2 are SGDLS and YYNGEE. Unmatched junction bases numbered 4, after V lost 1 base and J lost 1 base. The entire variable domain, with the rest obtained from reference TRBV9 and TRBJ2-2, is as follows: DSGVTQTPKHLITATGQRVTLRCSPRSGDLSVYWYQQSLDQGLQFLIQYYNGEERAKGNILERFSAQQFPDLHSELNLSSLELGDSALYFCASSVWASGNTGELFFGEGSRLTVL.

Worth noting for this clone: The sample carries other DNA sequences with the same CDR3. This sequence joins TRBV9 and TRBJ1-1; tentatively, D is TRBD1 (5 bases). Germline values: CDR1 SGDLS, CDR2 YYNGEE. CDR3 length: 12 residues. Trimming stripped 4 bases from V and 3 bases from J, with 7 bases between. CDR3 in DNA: TGTGCCAGCAGCCGAGGGGACACTGAAGCTTTCTTT. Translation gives CASSRGDTEAFF.

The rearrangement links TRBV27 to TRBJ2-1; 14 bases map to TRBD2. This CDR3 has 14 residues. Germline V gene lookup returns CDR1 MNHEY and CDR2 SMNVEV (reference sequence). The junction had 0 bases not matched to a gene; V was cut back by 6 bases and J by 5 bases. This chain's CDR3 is CASRGLAGDNEQFF. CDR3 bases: TGTGCCAGCAGGGGACTAGCGGGGGACAATGAGCAGTTCTTC.

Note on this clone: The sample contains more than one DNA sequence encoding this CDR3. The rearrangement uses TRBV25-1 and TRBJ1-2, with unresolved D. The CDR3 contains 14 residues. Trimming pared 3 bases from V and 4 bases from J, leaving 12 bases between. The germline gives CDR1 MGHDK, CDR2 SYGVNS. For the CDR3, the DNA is TGTGCCAGCAGTGAGTTCAGCGGTGGCTATGGCTACACCTTC. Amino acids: CASSEFSGGYGYTF.

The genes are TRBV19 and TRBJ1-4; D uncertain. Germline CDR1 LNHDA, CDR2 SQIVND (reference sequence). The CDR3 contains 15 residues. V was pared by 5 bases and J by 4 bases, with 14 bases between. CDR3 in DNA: TGTGCCAGTAGTCTATCGGGTTACAATAATGAAAAACTGTTTTTT. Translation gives CASSLSGYNNEKLFF.

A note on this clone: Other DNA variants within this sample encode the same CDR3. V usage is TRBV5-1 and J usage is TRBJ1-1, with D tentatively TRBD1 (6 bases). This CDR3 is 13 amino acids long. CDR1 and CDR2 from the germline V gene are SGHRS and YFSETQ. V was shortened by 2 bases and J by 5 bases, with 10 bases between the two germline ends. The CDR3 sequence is CASSLQGGTEAFF. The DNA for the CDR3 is TGCGCCAGCAGCTTACAGGGCGGTACTGAAGCTTTCTTT.

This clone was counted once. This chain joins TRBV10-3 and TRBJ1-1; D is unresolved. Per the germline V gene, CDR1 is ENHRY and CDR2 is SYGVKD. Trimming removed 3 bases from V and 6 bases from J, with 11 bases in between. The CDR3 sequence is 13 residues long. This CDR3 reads CAISEGRASEAFF. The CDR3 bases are TGTGCCATCAGTGAAGGGAGGGCCTCTGAAGCTTTCTTT.

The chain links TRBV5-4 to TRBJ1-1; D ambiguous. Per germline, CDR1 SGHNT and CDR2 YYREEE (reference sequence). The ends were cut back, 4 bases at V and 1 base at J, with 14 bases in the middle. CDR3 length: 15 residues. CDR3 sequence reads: CASSPNRGGNTEAFF. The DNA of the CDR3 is TGTGCCAGCAGCCCGAATCGGGGAGGGAACACTGAAGCTTTCTTT. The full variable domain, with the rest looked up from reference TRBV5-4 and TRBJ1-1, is ETGVTQSPTHLIKTRGQQVTLRCSSQSGHNTVSWYQQALGQGPQFIFQYYREEENGRGNFPPRFSGLQFPNYSSELNVNALELDDSALYLCASSPNRGGNTEAFFGQGTRLTVV.

In DNA, the CDR3 is TGTGCCAGCAGGGCCCGACTAGCGGGGGCCTACGAGCAGTACTTC. This translates into CASRARLAGAYEQYF. The chain links TRBV2 to TRBJ2-7, with 12 nucleotides matching TRBD2. Germline assignment: CDR1 SNHLY and CDR2 FYNNEI. The V segment lost 6 bases and the J segment 2 bases; nucleotides outside the gene matches: 5. The length of the CDR3 is 15 residues.

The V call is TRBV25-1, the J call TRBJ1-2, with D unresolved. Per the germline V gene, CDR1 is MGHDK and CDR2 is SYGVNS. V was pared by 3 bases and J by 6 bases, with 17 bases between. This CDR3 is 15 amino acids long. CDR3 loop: CASSEGSGGFDGYTF. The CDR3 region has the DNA TGTGCCAGCAGTGAGGGGTCTGGAGGGTTCGATGGCTACACCTTC.